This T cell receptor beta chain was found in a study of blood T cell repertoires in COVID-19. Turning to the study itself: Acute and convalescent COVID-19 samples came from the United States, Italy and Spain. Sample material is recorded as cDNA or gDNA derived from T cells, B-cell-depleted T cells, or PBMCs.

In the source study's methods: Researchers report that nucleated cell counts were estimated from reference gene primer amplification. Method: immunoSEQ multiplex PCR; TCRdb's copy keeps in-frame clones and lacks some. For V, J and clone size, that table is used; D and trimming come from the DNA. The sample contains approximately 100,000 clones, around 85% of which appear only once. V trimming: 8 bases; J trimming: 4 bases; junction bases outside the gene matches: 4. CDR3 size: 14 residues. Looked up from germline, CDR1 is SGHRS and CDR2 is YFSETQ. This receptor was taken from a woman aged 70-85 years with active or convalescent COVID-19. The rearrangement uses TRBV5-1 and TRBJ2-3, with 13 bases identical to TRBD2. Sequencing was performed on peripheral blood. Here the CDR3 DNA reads TGCGCCAGTACTAGCGGGGGGGCCCCAGATACGCAGTATTTT. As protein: CASTSGGAPDTQYF.